This TCR beta chain was sequenced in a study of blood T cells in healthy people across ages. Primed by a sample-barcoded 5' primer and a J-beta primer mix, a second PCR proceeded for 7 to 11 cycles. Using its own MiXCR run on the 5' RACE reads, TCRdb lists one record per CDR3 protein. This sample carries 1.4 million or so distinct CDR3 sequences, about 45% of them seen once, and the ten largest clones take just over 4%. The sample was blood. The TCR was taken from a woman younger than 35 in good health.

CDR3 in amino acids: CASSVVGVPHGYTF. The CDR3 DNA reads as TGTGCCAGCAGCGTAGTCGGGGTCCCCCATGGCTACACCTTC. The chain has TRBV9 and TRBJ1-2, with D hard to call. Trimming shortened V by 0 bases and J by 6 bases, and 12 bases separated the two germline ends. Germline-derived CDR1 and CDR2 are SGDLS and YYNGEE. This CDR3 spans 14 amino acids. Full variable domain (remainder filled in from reference TRBV9 and TRBJ1-2): DSGVTQTPKHLITATGQRVTLRCSPRSGDLSVYWYQQSLDQGLQFLIQYYNGEERAKGNILERFSAQQFPDLHSELNLSSLELGDSALYFCASSVVGVPHGYTFGSGTRLTVV.